This TCR beta chain was recovered during a study of cytomegalovirus exposure and HLA in healthy donors. The overall study: Counted in an early data release were about 86 million unique TCRs from HLA-typed donors.

Germline V lookup: CDR1 MNHEY, CDR2 SVGAGI. The CDR3 totals 15 residues. After removal of 7 bases from V and 7 bases from J, the junction contained 10 bases not matched to a gene. PCR used 60 Vbeta primers and 13 Jbeta primers. As handled by the study authors: Approximately 11 million of the about 80 million unique TCR beta chains counted in a later analysis were shared. Produced via immunoSEQ multiplex PCR; TCRdb's table is partial and in-frame only. V, J and clone size derive from that table, while D and trimming were established from the DNA sequence. The repertoire table contains 75,000 to 85,000 clones. Study-wide findings and caveats: Analysis was carried out at a later point, and it linked a missense DCLRE1C variant to TCR beta V- and J-gene trimming. Sequencing depth roughly uniform across donors was assumed in presence/absence analyses.

To note about this clone: Its target is unknown.

The chain links TRBV6-5 to TRBJ2-2; 9 bases align to TRBD1. This TCR derives from a man aged 50 or older in good health and CMV-seronegative. Sequenced sample: PBMCs. CDR3 coding DNA: TGTGCCAGCAAAAAGACGGGACAGGGTAACGGGGAGCTGTTTTTT. Protein: CASKKTGQGNGELFF.